Ten or more counts support the clone carrying this T cell receptor beta chain. Antigen specificity is unknown. The data derive from a study of T cells in Graves' hyperthyroidism and ophthalmopathy. The wider study: Once the initial diagnosis was made, peripheral blood was obtained before any treatment.

Whole-study findings and limits: Blood also showed most of the thyroid clonotypes that were expanded above 0.001. The model forecast ophthalmopathy, anticipating it by a median roughly 6 months before onset.

Exclusion of a patient resulted from uncontrolled infection, other autoimmune disease, pregnancy or lactation. Amplified regions were TCR beta CDR3 sequences from RNA transcripts. In the first-round RT-PCR of the TCR CDR3, the HTBI primer set was used. TCRdb processed the multiplex PCR reads anew with MiXCR; each CDR3 protein has one entry. The sample has roughly 500,000 distinct CDR3 sequences, approximately 23% seen once; the top ten hold about half. The germline CDR1 and CDR2 sequences are LNHNV and YYDKDF (reference sequence). With 3 bases clipped from V and 5 bases from J, the junction kept 7 bases outside the gene matches. This CDR3 region has 17 residues.

The sequenced sample consisted of blood. The source is a woman in her 70s with Graves' ophthalmopathy. The chain recombines TRBV15 with TRBJ2-3; TRBD2 aligns across 14 bases. The CDR3 DNA follows: TGTGCCACCAGCAGGCCGGGACTAGCGGGAGTAGGAGATACGCAGTATTTT. Its protein product is CATSRPGLAGVGDTQYF.